This entry lists 20 T cell receptor beta chains sequenced from one sample in a study of blood T cell repertoires in COVID-19. Data came from immunoSEQ multiplex PCR; TCRdb stores just in-frame clones and leaves some out. The sample has fewer than 350,000 clones, roughly 91% seen once; the top ten hold 2.3%. Source material: PBMCs or T cells enriched from blood (not recorded which). The receptors stem from a woman aged 35 to 49 with acute COVID-19.

The J gene is TRBJ2-7, the V gene TRBV19; 7 nucleotides align to TRBD1. The V gene's germline CDR1 is LNHDA and CDR2 SQIVND (reference sequence). The junction had 2 bases not matched to a gene; V was cut back by 3 bases and J by 6 bases. CDR3 length equals 12 residues. The CDR3, as DNA: TGTGCCAGTAGTATCGACAGGGCCGAGCAGTACTTC. Its protein product is CASSIDRAEQYF.

The V gene is TRBV29-1, the J gene TRBJ1-1; 7 bases are a match to TRBD1. V dropped 4 bases and J dropped 1; count of bases not matched to a gene: 6. The CDR3 has 14 residues. Germline lookup yields CDR1 SQVTM and CDR2 ANQGSEA. The CDR3 spells CSVGRGTANTEAFF. DNA of the CDR3: TGCAGCGTTGGACGTGGGACAGCGAACACTGAAGCTTTCTTT.

V is TRBV9 and J is TRBJ2-3; weak D call: TRBD1 (5 bases). CDR1 is SGDLS and CDR2 is YYNGEE in the germline V gene. The CDR3 is made up of 15 amino acids. Trimming cost V 4 bases and J 4 bases, with 16 bases left between them. The CDR3 loop is CASSLDTNPADTQYF. The CDR3 coding sequence is TGTGCCAGCAGCCTGGACACAAACCCTGCAGATACGCAGTATTTT.

DNA of the CDR3: TGTGCCAGTAGTATAGATTACAGGGGATCGGGCTACACCTTC. This encodes CASSIDYRGSGYTF. This sequence joins TRBV19 and TRBJ1-2, with TRBD1 identical over 7 bases. CDR1 and CDR2 from the germline V gene are LNHDA and SQIVND (reference sequence). The CDR3 is 14 residues long. The V gene end was trimmed by 0 bases and the J gene end by 8 bases; junction bases not matched to a gene: 6. The full variable domain, its missing parts supplied by reference TRBV19 and TRBJ1-2, is DGGITQSPKYLFRKEGQNVTLSCEQNLNHDAMYWYRQDPGQGLRLIYYSQIVNDFQKGDIAEGYSVSREKKESFPLTVTSAQKNPTAFYLCASSIDYRGSGYTFGSGTRLTVV.

V is TRBV12-3 or TRBV12-4 and J is TRBJ1-1; 8 positions match TRBD1. The V segment lost 6 bases and the J segment 4 bases; nucleotides outside the gene matches: 4. The CDR3 runs to 13 residues. The CDR3 is CASRPGGGTEAFF. CDR3 coding DNA: TGTGCCAGCAGGCCAGGGGGCGGCACTGAAGCTTTCTTT.

The gene calls are TRBV27 and TRBJ1-1; D gene unclear. CDR1 and CDR2 (germline): MNHEY, SMNVEV (reference sequence). The CDR3 spans 13 residues. Trimming shortened V by 5 bases and J by 5 bases, and 12 bases separated the two germline ends. CDR3 region: CASSTRVETEAFF. DNA of the CDR3: TGTGCCAGCAGTACTCGGGTCGAAACTGAAGCTTTCTTT.

This clone has just one count. The V gene is TRBV5-6, the J gene TRBJ2-7; D not certain. CDR1 and CDR2 (germline): SGHDT, YYEEEE. The V gene lost 4 bases and the J gene lost 2 bases, with 19 bases spanning the gap. The length of the CDR3 is 16 residues. The CDR3 region has the DNA TGTGCCAGCAGCCCGCAAGGCGGATCCCTTACCTACGAGCAGTACTTC. As protein: CASSPQGGSLTYEQYF.

The genes are TRBV7-2 and TRBJ2-1; 13 positions match TRBD2. Unmatched junction bases numbered 8, after V lost 0 bases and J lost 0 bases. The CDR3 length is 20 residues. Germline CDR1 SGHTA, CDR2 FQGNSA. The CDR3 protein is CASSLARTSGGPSSYNEQFF. CDR3 sequence (DNA): TGTGCCAGCAGCTTAGCGCGGACTAGCGGGGGCCCGAGCTCCTACAATGAGCAGTTCTTC.

A remark on this clone: Other DNA sequences in this sample translate to the same CDR3. The chain is built from TRBV3-1 (or the pseudogene TRBV3-2) and TRBJ2-7; D ambiguous. Trimming cost V 1 base and J 4 bases, with 5 bases left between them. CDR3 length: 12 residues. CDR1 LGHDT and CDR2 YNNKEL come from the germline V gene (reference sequence). CDR3 bases: TGTGCCAGCAGCCAAGTCTCGTACGAGCAGTACTTC. Translation gives CASSQVSYEQYF.

This clone is a singleton in its sample. The rearrangement uses TRBV19 and TRBJ1-2; TRBD1 is a possible D gene (6 bases). V was pared by 5 bases and J by 6 bases, with 16 bases between. The CDR3 is 14 amino acids. CDR1 and CDR2 from the germline V gene are LNHDA and SQIVND (reference sequence). CDR3 loop: CASSVLRDNDGYTF. In nucleotides, the CDR3 is TGTGCCAGTAGTGTCCTCCGGGACAACGATGGCTACACCTTC. Supplemented by reference TRBV19 and TRBJ1-2, the full variable domain reads DGGITQSPKYLFRKEGQNVTLSCEQNLNHDAMYWYRQDPGQGLRLIYYSQIVNDFQKGDIAEGYSVSREKKESFPLTVTSAQKNPTAFYLCASSVLRDNDGYTFGSGTRLTVV.

This chain uses TRBV6-5 with TRBJ1-5; 8 bases are shared with TRBD1. V gave up 6 bases and J gave up 1 base; unmatched junction bases: 5. The CDR3 spans 15 residues. Per the germline V gene, CDR1 is MNHEY and CDR2 is SVGAGI. The CDR3 DNA reads TGTGCCAGCAGAAAAGACAGGGGAAGCAATCAGCCCCAGCATTTT. This codes for CASRKDRGSNQPQHF.

The V call is TRBV2, the J call TRBJ2-3; TRBD2 matches at 7 bases. V shed 6 bases and J 5 bases; nucleotides not matched to a gene: 8. Germline V gives CDR1 SNHLY, CDR2 FYNNEI. The CDR3 is made up of 14 amino acids. The CDR3 spells CASRGAWGGDTQYF. The CDR3 DNA reads as TGTGCCAGCAGAGGGGCATGGGGGGGAGATACGCAGTATTTT.

The V gene is TRBV29-1, the J gene TRBJ2-3, with 9 nucleotides matching TRBD1. This CDR3 comprises 14 residues. Germline CDR1 reads SQVTM; CDR2 reads ANQGSEA. After removal of 7 bases from V and 6 bases from J, the junction contained 11 bases not matched to a gene. The CDR3 reads CSAAGQGLLDTQYF. DNA for the CDR3: TGCAGCGCCGCAGGACAGGGGCTCCTGGATACGCAGTATTTT.

The chain is built from TRBV6-6 and TRBJ1-1; 9 bases are a match to TRBD1. Germline assignment: CDR1 MNHNY and CDR2 SVGAGI (reference sequence). The CDR3 extends over 15 amino acids. V trimming: 6 bases; J trimming: 1 base; junction bases outside the gene matches: 6. The CDR3 sequence: CASSRPGQGNTEAFF. The CDR3 nucleotides are TGTGCCAGCAGCCGACCGGGACAGGGGAACACTGAAGCTTTCTTT.

The rearrangement joins TRBV4-1 to TRBJ1-1, with unresolved D. The V end was cut by 0 bases, the J end by 0 bases, with 8 bases between. The germline CDR1 and CDR2 sequences are MGHRA and YSYEKL. The CDR3 is made up of 15 amino acids. The CDR3 coding sequence is TGCGCCAGCAGCCAAGAGGCAGGTATGAACACTGAAGCTTTCTTT. This gives the protein CASSQEAGMNTEAFF.

The chain combines TRBV5-5 with TRBJ1-2; D might be TRBD1 (6 bases). There are 14 residues in the CDR3. Trimming stripped 3 bases from V and 6 bases from J, with 15 bases between. In germline, CDR1 is SGHKS, CDR2 YYEKEE (reference sequence). The CDR3: CASSSWTEANGYTF. CDR3 nucleotide sequence: TGTGCCAGCAGCTCATGGACAGAAGCTAATGGCTACACCTTC.

Only one count was recorded for this clone. The gene calls are TRBV6-5 and TRBJ1-1; D is ambiguous. V gave up 3 bases and J gave up 7 bases, with 12 bases separating them. This CDR3 is built from 13 residues. Germline lookup yields CDR1 MNHEY and CDR2 SVGAGI. In DNA, the CDR3 is TGTGCCAGCAGTTATACGATTCGCAGTGAAGCTTTCTTT. Amino acids: CASSYTIRSEAFF.

A remark on this clone: This sample includes further DNA sequences coding for the same CDR3. The chain recombines TRBV11-2 with TRBJ1-1; possible D gene TRBD1, 5 bases. This CDR3 region has 13 residues. From germline, CDR1 is SGHAT and CDR2 FQNNGV. Trimming stripped 1 base from V and 5 bases from J, with 8 bases between. As DNA, the CDR3 is TGTGCCAGCAGCTTAGTAAGGGGTACTGAAGCTTTCTTT. This sequence encodes CASSLVRGTEAFF.

The chain has TRBV14 and TRBJ1-2; D is perhaps TRBD1 (6 bases). This CDR3 spans 13 amino acids. V lost 1 base, J lost 7 bases, and 10 bases lay in between. Germline CDR1 and CDR2: SGHDN and FVKESK. The CDR3 here is CASSQGQGLGYTF. For the CDR3, the DNA is TGTGCCAGCAGCCAAGGGCAGGGGCTTGGCTACACCTTC.

The chain links TRBV19 to TRBJ2-7; D is unclear. The length of the CDR3 is 13 residues. CDR1 LNHDA and CDR2 SQIVND come from the germline V gene (reference sequence). The germline V and J ends were trimmed by 5 bases and 6 bases, with 14 bases remaining between them. CDR3 DNA: TGTGCCAGTAGTCAAAGACTTGAGAGCGAGCAGTACTTC. Protein product: CASSQRLESEQYF. Drawing the rest from reference TRBV19 and TRBJ2-7, the complete variable domain is DGGITQSPKYLFRKEGQNVTLSCEQNLNHDAMYWYRQDPGQGLRLIYYSQIVNDFQKGDIAEGYSVSREKKESFPLTVTSAQKNPTAFYLCASSQRLESEQYFGPGTRLTVT.